This T cell receptor beta chain was sequenced for a study of T cell clones after liver transplantation. The study, taken as a whole, reports: Conclusions were preliminary, with small, heterogeneous patient groups.

This clone was detected once. The antigen is not known. The CDR3 contains 15 residues. The ends lost 6 bases at V and 8 bases at J; junction bases unmatched: 13. CDR1 is SGHTA, CDR2 FQGNSA, per germline. Only in-frame clones appear in the TCRdb table, and some are missing; sequencing was by immunoSEQ multiplex PCR. This table holds 80,000 or so clones, over 80% found once. The receptor comes from a human patient who received a liver transplant. A share of the T cells may be of graft donor origin. The chain joins TRBV7-2 to TRBJ1-1; 9 positions match TRBD1. The specimen was CD4+ T cells from blood, collected roughly 3.5 years after liver transplant. The CDR3 is CASSPYFRGQGEAFF. CDR3 sequence (DNA): TGTGCCAGCAGTCCATACTTCCGGGGACAGGGAGAAGCTTTCTTT.